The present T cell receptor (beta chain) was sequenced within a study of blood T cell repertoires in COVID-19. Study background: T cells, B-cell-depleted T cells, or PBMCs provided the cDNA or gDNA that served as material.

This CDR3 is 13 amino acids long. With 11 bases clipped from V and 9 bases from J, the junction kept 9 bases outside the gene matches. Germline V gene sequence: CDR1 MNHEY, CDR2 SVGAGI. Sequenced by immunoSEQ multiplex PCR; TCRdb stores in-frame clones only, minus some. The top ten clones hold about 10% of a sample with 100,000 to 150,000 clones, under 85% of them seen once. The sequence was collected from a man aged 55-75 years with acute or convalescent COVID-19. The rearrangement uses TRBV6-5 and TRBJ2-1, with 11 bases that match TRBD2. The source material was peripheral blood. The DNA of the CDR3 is TGTGCCGTCCGGACTAGCGGGCTGGGTGAGCAGTTCTTC. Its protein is CAVRTSGLGEQFF.